The next 4 T cell receptor beta chains were all read from a single sample in a study of cytomegalovirus exposure and HLA in healthy donors. PCR amplification relied on 60 Vbeta primers (plus 13 Jbeta primers). Profiling relied on immunoSEQ multiplex PCR, and the TCRdb table lists in-frame clones only, not all of them. The repertoire includes around 130,000 clones, approximately 80% of them detected once, and approximately 1.5% sits in the top ten. Sequencing was done on a sample of PBMCs. These receptors were collected from a woman between 18 and 30 years old in good health and CMV-seronegative.

The chain carries TRBV10-3 and TRBJ2-2, with D uncertain. The V end lost 2 bases, the J end lost 6 bases, and 7 bases lay between the germline ends. Per the germline V gene, CDR1 is ENHRY and CDR2 is SYGVKD. This CDR3 is built from 13 residues. CDR3 sequence reads: CAISEEVSGELFF. The CDR3 DNA reads TGTGCCATCAGTGAGGAGGTTTCCGGGGAGCTGTTTTTT.

V gene TRBV27 combines with J gene TRBJ1-2; a possible D gene is TRBD1 (5 bases). The CDR3 has 15 amino acids. V was pared by 2 bases and J by 5 bases, with 15 bases between. Per germline, CDR1 MNHEY and CDR2 SMNVEV (reference sequence). CDR3 region: CASSLRPGIWYGYTF. For the CDR3, the DNA is TGTGCCAGCAGTTTAAGGCCAGGGATTTGGTATGGCTACACCTTC.

This chain joins TRBV6-1 and TRBJ2-5; D is uncertain. The J call is in doubt because the DNA end fits TRBJ2-7 better. Germline assignment: CDR1 MNHNS and CDR2 SASEGT. The CDR3 loop spans 14 amino acids. CDR3 sequence (DNA): TGTGCCAGCAGTGACCTGACATTGTCCTACGAGCAGTACTTC. Its protein is CASSDLTLSYEQYF.

The CDR3 here is CASSLIEGGTEAFF. DNA for the CDR3: TGTGCCAGCAGCCTAATCGAGGGTGGGACTGAAGCTTTCTTT. The chain is built from TRBV7-3 and TRBJ1-1, with D hard to call. The CDR3 covers 14 residues. Trimming took 5 bases from V and 5 from J, leaving 15 bases between them. The germline V gene encodes CDR1 SGHTA and CDR2 FQGTGA.